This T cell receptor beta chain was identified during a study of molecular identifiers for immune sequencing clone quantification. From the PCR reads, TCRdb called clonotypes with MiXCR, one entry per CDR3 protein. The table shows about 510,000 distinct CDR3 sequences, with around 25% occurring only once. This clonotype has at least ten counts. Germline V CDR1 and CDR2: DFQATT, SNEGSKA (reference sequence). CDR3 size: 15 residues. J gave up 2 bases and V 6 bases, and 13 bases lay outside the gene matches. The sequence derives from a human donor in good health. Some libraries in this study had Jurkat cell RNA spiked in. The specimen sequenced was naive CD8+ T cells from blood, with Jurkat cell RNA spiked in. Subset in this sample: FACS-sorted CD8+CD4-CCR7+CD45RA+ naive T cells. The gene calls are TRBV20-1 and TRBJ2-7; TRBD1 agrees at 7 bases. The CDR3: CSAEPPTGAAYEQYF. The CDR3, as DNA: TGCAGTGCCGAACCTCCTACAGGGGCAGCCTACGAGCAGTACTTC.